This T cell receptor (beta chain) was obtained from a study of T cells after yellow fever vaccination. Study results and caveats: There was a small share of clonotypes that showed up in both the CD4 and CD8 compartments.

TCRdb redid the calling of the 5' RACE reads with MiXCR, one entry per CDR3 protein. The data show 450,000 to 550,000 distinct CDR3 sequences, with 19% seen just once and around 15% held by the top ten. This CDR3 contains 15 residues. With V trimmed by 4 bases and J by 2 bases, 4 bases remained unmatched. This clonotype has just one count. Its specificity is unknown. The sequence was collected from a man aged 30 to 39 who received the YFV17D yellow fever vaccine. Source: PBMCs, taken 15 days after the yellow fever booster vaccination. The chain employs TRBV12-3 or TRBV12-4 and TRBJ2-3; TRBD2 matches at 9 bases. CDR3 residues: CASSSRTSDTDTQYF. The CDR3, as DNA: TGTGCCAGCAGTTCACGGACTAGCGACACAGATACGCAGTATTTT.